This TCR beta chain was sequenced for a study of Ad26.COV2.S vaccination and SARS-CoV-2 variants (dated by TCRdb to the early 2020s). Regarding the study in general: Donors in the vaccine arm were drawn from COV1001, a multicentre, randomized, double-blind, placebo-controlled phase I-IIa trial testing Ad26.COV2.S in healthy adults. Dosing of Ad26.COV2.S was intramuscular, at either 5x10^10 or 1x10^11 viral particles, delivered as one shot or as two shots spaced 56 days apart. The specificity and breadth of SARS-CoV-2-reactive T cell receptors after Ad26.COV2.S vaccination were assessed by TCRbeta repertoire sequencing. A total of around 32 samples were included in the TCR-sequenced set, comprising about 20 Ad26.COV2.S vaccine recipients, 5 placebo recipients and 8 SARS-CoV-2 convalescent individuals. Trial participants were randomized into five groups of five: low-dose or high-dose Ad26.COV2.S given once or twice, or placebo on both occasions. Investigators did not know the trial group allocation while performing experiments and assessing outcomes.

Overall results and qualifications from the work: According to the authors, total T cell responses may have been underestimated by the TCR breadth and depth analyses. Spike-specific TCR breadth was higher in Ad26.COV2.S recipients than in placebo recipients (P = 0.0014). The study lacked the statistical power to compare responses across vaccine doses or regimens. Non-spike TCR breadth was comparable between vaccine and placebo recipients, consistent with the vaccine containing only spike. After vaccination, spike-specific CD8+ and CD4+ T cell responses were reported to show substantial breadth.

CDR1 and CDR2 are read off the germline V gene as SGHAT and FQNNGV. At the junction V is shortened by 2 bases and J by 3 bases; bases outside the gene matches: 2. Including cysteine and phenylalanine, the CDR3 has 14 amino acids. Only CDR3 DNA is held: 42 bases, read in frame from base 1. Concerning this clone itself: Its recognized antigen is unknown. Per-base qualities were not stored, and no clone one base away is much larger.

The treatment or condition label corresponds to: about 20 received Ad26.COV2.S at low or high dose, single or two shots; 5 received placebo; per-sample allocation not given. For vaccine and placebo recipients, the sequenced repertoires came from samples collected on day 63 after the first injection. Between 29 July and 7 August 2020, Cohort 1b enrolled 20 to 30 adults aged 18-55 years at one site in Boston, USA. As a vaccine, Ad26.COV2.S was a replication-incompetent adenovirus type 26 vector that expressed a prefusion-stabilized SARS-CoV-2 spike protein derived from the original Wuhan strain. TCRbeta CDR3 regions were sequenced with the immunoSEQ Assay. After extraction, genomic DNA underwent amplification by bias-controlled multiplex PCR, followed by high-throughput sequencing. Per the authors' processing: To quantify the absolute abundance of every unique TCRbeta CDR3 region, sequences were collapsed and filtered. T cell fraction was estimated by normalizing TCRbeta template counts to usable DNA, which was measured by amplifying reference genes present in all nucleated cells. Repertoire TCRs were annotated as SARS-CoV-2-specific by exact matching of V gene, CDR3 amino acid sequence and J gene to a known reactive TCR set. The reference SARS-CoV-2 TCR set was obtained from MIRA and was filtered for enrichment in COVID-19-positive ImmuneCODE repertoires, whereby public or cross-reactive TCRs were removed. Drawing on the MIRA antigens, annotated TCRs were analysed further at the level of specific ORF or position within ORF. Breadth was defined as annotated unique rearrangements over total unique productive rearrangements; depth was the summed frequency of those rearrangements. TCR breadth was compared between groups using two-sided Wilcoxon rank-sum tests. The table was pulled from immuneACCESS by TCRdb, which kept in-frame rearrangements only. Such tables lose some clones; where checked, under half of the loss comes from unresolved V genes, and the rest has no known cause. The D gene and trimming were derived from the DNA, and the V and J assignments and clone size from that table. This sample is represented by around 400,000 clones; about 93% of them were singletons. The top ten clonotypes cover 12% of the sample.

The source was peripheral blood, collected in a trial of Ad26.COV2.S vaccine versus placebo. This clonotype originated in a person between 18 and 65 years old who received the Ad26.COV2.S COVID-19 vaccine or a placebo. The chain is assembled from TRBV11-2 and TRBJ2-7; 9 of the junction bases match TRBD1. The DNA reads TGTGCCAGCAGCTTATGGGGACAGGGCTACGAGCAGTACTTC. Translated, this is CASSLWGQGYEQYF.